This T cell receptor beta chain emerged from a study of T-cell reconstitution after alpha-beta-depleted transplantation in children. Findings and limits, study-wide: Approximately two months post-transplant, alpha-beta T cells reportedly originated from several hundred expanded graft clones. Most T-cell counts and diversity one year after the transplant came from T cells that were newly produced. Elevated TCRbeta diversity at day 60 was traced, in some patients, to surviving recipient T cells and thymic progenitors.

Regarding this clonotype: Its antigen is as yet unknown.

CDR3 length: 18 residues. V lost 5 bases, J lost 1 base, and 16 bases stayed unmatched. Germline-derived CDR1 and CDR2 are SGHVS and FNYEAQ. Unique molecular identifiers tagged the TCRbeta library. TCRdb itself ran the PCR reads through MiXCR, one entry per CDR3 protein. The data show more than 100,000 distinct CDR3 sequences, approximately 22% seen once. The gene calls are TRBV7-6 and TRBJ2-7, with 8 bases lining up with TRBD2. The TCR originated in a male patient between 2 and 15 years old who had a stem cell transplant for chronic granulomatous disease, so the T cells may come from the graft donor. Here the sequenced sample was PBMCs, mostly from graft donor cells, taken 180 days after TCRalphabeta/CD19-depleted stem cell transplant. The CDR3 DNA reads as TGTGCCAGCAGCCCTAAGGTTCCCAGCGGGAGTTGGTCCTACGAGCAGTACTTC. Protein: CASSPKVPSGSWSYEQYF.